This T cell receptor (beta chain) was retrieved from a study of regulatory T cells in long-lasting Graves disease. As regards this clonotype: Its antigen is currently unknown.

Whole-study findings and limits: The researchers studied only peripheral blood, not thyroid tissue.

V was clipped by 10 bases and J by 5 bases; unmatched bases: 5. The CDR3 runs to 14 residues. Germline assignment: CDR1 SGHTA and CDR2 FQGTGA. Time point of the sample: newly diagnosed GD, antithyroid drugs for less than 3 months. RNA from PBMCs was the source of the TCR library. The diagnosis of Graves' disease used American Thyroid Association guidelines. iRepertoire HTBI primers and Arm-PCR of CDR3 regions built TCR beta libraries. In TCRdb, the multiplex PCR reads were re-called with MiXCR into one record per CDR3 protein. The top ten clones hold approximately 16% of a sample with more than 350,000 distinct CDR3 sequences, under 15% of them seen once. Another study also made use of these data, one on T cells in Graves' hyperthyroidism and ophthalmopathy. That source adds: Graves' hyperthyroidism without ophthalmopathy progression within 18 months was termed stable.

The specimen was peripheral blood mononuclear cells (PBMCs), collected at new diagnosis, from a patient treated with antithyroid drugs. The clonotype originates from a woman aged 25 to 39 with Graves disease. The chain links TRBV7-3 to TRBJ2-2; 12 bases agree with TRBD2. CDR3 DNA: TGTGCCACCCGACTAGCGGGAGTTACCGGGGAGCTGTTTTTT. Translated, it gives CATRLAGVTGELFF.